These 23 T cell receptor beta chains were all obtained from the same sample, sequenced in a study of beta chain features in type 1 diabetes. Their target antigens are unknown. Study-wide findings and caveats: Across all four CD4+ subsets, people with type 1 diabetes showed modestly shorter TCRB CDR3s.

Every isolated RNA sample was fully reverse transcribed, so sequencing captured expressed TCRB transcripts. Produced via immunoSEQ multiplex PCR; TCRdb's table is partial and in-frame only. The data hold over 600,000 clones, with 9.5% to 15% observed a single time. The sample was naive CD4+ T cells from blood. Receptor source: a man aged 30 to 39 with type 1 diabetes.

The V and J genes are TRBV30 and TRBJ2-2, with 9 bases fitting TRBD2. V was pared by 0 bases and J by 8 bases, with 10 bases of the junction left unmatched. Germline CDR1 reads GTSNPN; CDR2 reads SVGIG (reference sequence). The CDR3 is made up of 16 amino acids. CDR3 nucleotides: TGTGCCTGGAGTGTAATAGCTAGCGGGACGACTGGGGAGCTGTTTTTT. This encodes CAWSVIASGTTGELFF.

CDR3: CASSHLPQWGDRAMNTEAFF. Written as DNA, the CDR3 is TGTGCCAGCAGCCATCTCCCCCAATGGGGGGACAGGGCTATGAACACTGAAGCTTTCTTT. The chain couples TRBV27 to TRBJ1-1, with 9 bases identical to TRBD1. The germline V gene encodes CDR1 MNHEY and CDR2 SMNVEV (reference sequence). V lost 6 bases, J lost 0 bases, and 20 bases stayed unmatched. This CDR3 has 20 residues.

The chain joins TRBV7-2 to TRBJ2-7; 10 bases agree with TRBD1. The CDR3 totals 14 residues. J was trimmed by 2 bases and V by 8 bases; bases with no gene match: 6. Germline V gene sequence: CDR1 SGHTA, CDR2 FQGNSA. In nucleotides, the CDR3 is TGTGCCAGCTTGCCGGGACAGGGGCCCTACGAGCAGTACTTC. Translated, it gives CASLPGQGPYEQYF.

The rearrangement joins TRBV18 to TRBJ1-1; TRBD1 agrees at 12 bases. The CDR3 sequence is 15 residues long. J was trimmed by 3 bases and V by 3 bases; bases with no gene match: 2. Germline V CDR1 and CDR2: KGHSH, LQKENI. CDR3 nucleotides: TGTGCCAGCTCACCGAGGGACAGGGGGCACACTGAAGCTTTCTTT. Translated, it gives CASSPRDRGHTEAFF.

This clone has just a few counts. The rearrangement links TRBV20-1 to TRBJ2-7, with a weak D call TRBD1 (6 bases). Germline V gene lookup returns CDR1 DFQATT and CDR2 SNEGSKA (reference sequence). The V and J ends lost 6 bases and 6 bases respectively, with 12 bases between them. There are 11 residues in the CDR3. The CDR3 coding sequence is TGCAGTGCCGGATCCAGGGGCGAGCAGTACTTC. Amino acids: CSAGSRGEQYF.

On this clone: Other DNA sequences of this sample code for an identical CDR3. J is TRBJ2-6 and V is TRBV5-1; D is unclear. The germline CDR1 and CDR2 sequences are SGHRS and YFSETQ. The CDR3 runs 13 residues. V gave up 2 bases and J gave up 4 bases, with 4 bases separating them. DNA of the CDR3: TGCGCCAGCAGCTTCAGCGGGGCCAACGTCCTGACTTTC. Its translation: CASSFSGANVLTF.

This sequence joins TRBV5-6 and TRBJ1-1, with D hard to call. Germline lookup yields CDR1 SGHDT and CDR2 YYEEEE. CDR3 length: 13 residues. V lost 4 bases and J lost 4, with 11 bases in between. The CDR3 bases are TGTGCCAGCAGCCTAAAACGCGGCACTGAAGCTTTCTTT. Its protein is CASSLKRGTEAFF. Full variable domain (rest looked up from reference TRBV5-6 and TRBJ1-1): DAGVTQSPTHLIKTRGQQVTLRCSPKSGHDTVSWYQQALGQGPQFIFQYYEEEERQRGNFPDRFSGHQFPNYSSELNVNALLLGDSALYLCASSLKRGTEAFFGQGTRLTVV.

This clone has just a few counts. V and J are TRBV29-1 and TRBJ2-5; tentative D call: TRBD1 (5 bases). This CDR3 has 12 residues. V lost 2 bases to trimming and J lost 5 bases, with 9 bases between them. Germline lookup yields CDR1 SQVTM and CDR2 ANQGSEA. The CDR3: CSVEIYRETQYF. The CDR3 DNA follows: TGCAGCGTTGAAATCTACAGGGAGACCCAGTACTTC.

This chain joins TRBV6-1 and TRBJ2-3; TRBD2 matches 8 bases. J lost 4 bases, V lost 6 bases, and 9 bases had no gene match. Germline lookup yields CDR1 MNHNS and CDR2 SASEGT. The CDR3 is 15 residues long. CDR3 bases: TGTGCCAGCAGGATCCAGCGGGGGTCCTCAGATACGCAGTATTTT. Amino acid sequence: CASRIQRGSSDTQYF.

CDR3 protein: CASSLVPVNEQFF. CDR3 in DNA: TGTGCCAGCAGCTTGGTGCCAGTCAATGAGCAGTTCTTC. V and J are TRBV5-6 and TRBJ2-1; D gene ambiguous. The CDR3 runs to 13 residues. CDR1 is SGHDT, CDR2 YYEEEE, per germline. V lost 0 bases to trimming and J lost 6 bases, with 7 bases between them.

This clone was seen a few times. This chain links TRBV5-8 with TRBJ1-2; D not resolved. Germline V lookup: CDR1 SGHTS, CDR2 YDEGEE. The CDR3 is 12 amino acids. V was shortened by 4 bases and J by 6 bases, with 10 bases between the two germline ends. CDR3 region: CASSRDGDGYTF. The CDR3 bases are TGTGCCAGCAGCCGCGATGGGGATGGCTACACCTTC.

This clone was seen only once. This chain joins TRBV7-8 and TRBJ1-4; no reliable D call. CDR1 is SGHVS and CDR2 is FQNEAQ in the germline V gene. There are 17 residues in the CDR3. Trimming pared 5 bases from V and 0 bases from J, leaving 16 bases between. The chain's CDR3 is CASSAARVGATNEKLFF. As DNA, the CDR3 is TGTGCCAGCAGCGCCGCAAGGGTCGGGGCAACTAATGAAAAACTGTTTTTT.

The chain has TRBV2 and TRBJ1-1; unclear D gene. Trimming shortened V by 5 bases and J by 0 bases, and 1 base separated the two germline ends. Germline values: CDR1 SNHLY, CDR2 FYNNEI. This CDR3 is built from 11 residues. CDR3 sequence (DNA): TGTGCCAGCAGTTTGAACACTGAAGCTTTCTTT. This gives the protein CASSLNTEAFF.

The rearrangement links TRBV27 to TRBJ2-1; 8 bases agree with TRBD1. The CDR3 has 16 amino acids. The germline V gene has CDR1 MNHEY and CDR2 SMNVEV (reference sequence). J was trimmed by 3 bases and V by 1 base; bases with no gene match: 5. CDR3 in DNA: TGTGCCAGCAGTTTATTCGGACAGGGAAACTACAATGAGCAGTTCTTC. Amino acid sequence: CASSLFGQGNYNEQFF.

This clone was seen only a few times. V is TRBV11-2 and J is TRBJ2-7; D gene unclear. V lost 5 bases to trimming and J lost 0 bases, with 14 bases between them. Germline CDR1 SGHAT, CDR2 FQNNGV. CDR3 length equals 15 residues. CDR3 nucleotides: TGTGCCAGCAGCGGGGAAGGCGGAATCTCCTACGAGCAGTACTTC. It codes for CASSGEGGISYEQYF.

As concerns this clone: The same CDR3 can be traced to other DNA sequences in this sample. This sequence joins TRBV7-9 and TRBJ2-7, with 8 bases lining up with TRBD1. With V trimmed by 2 bases and J by 4 bases, 4 bases remained unmatched. CDR3 length: 14 amino acids. Germline CDR1 SEHNR, CDR2 FQNEAQ (reference sequence). CDR3 protein: CASSLRTGSYEQYF. CDR3 nucleotide sequence: TGTGCCAGCAGCTTAAGGACAGGGAGTTACGAGCAGTACTTC.

The chain links TRBV7-9 to TRBJ2-3; maybe TRBD2 (6 bases). CDR1 and CDR2 (germline): SEHNR, FQNEAQ (reference sequence). V was pared by 11 bases and J by 1 base, with 10 bases between. The CDR3 contains 12 residues. The CDR3 region is CAYPGGTDTQYF. CDR3 DNA sequence: TGTGCCTACCCGGGGGGCACAGATACGCAGTATTTT.

This clone was observed a few times. The V call is TRBV11-2, the J call TRBJ2-5; TRBD2 is a possible D gene (7 bases). The germline V gene has CDR1 SGHAT and CDR2 FQNNGV. This CDR3 has 16 amino acids. V lost 1 base to trimming and J lost 5 bases, with 17 bases between them. CDR3 nucleotide sequence: TGTGCCAGCAGCTTAGTACGGGGGGCCCCCCCGGAGACCCAGTACTTC. Translated, it gives CASSLVRGAPPETQYF.

The rearrangement links TRBV7-6 to TRBJ2-7; 11 nucleotides line up with TRBD1. V lost 4 bases and J lost 6; bases outside the gene matches: 2. The germline V gene has CDR1 SGHVS and CDR2 FNYEAQ. This CDR3 has 13 amino acids. The CDR3 protein is CASSSDRGPEQYF. Written as DNA, the CDR3 is TGTGCCAGCAGCTCGGACAGGGGGCCCGAGCAGTACTTC.

The chain is built from TRBV29-1 and TRBJ2-3; D is possibly TRBD2 (6 bases). The germline V gene has CDR1 SQVTM and CDR2 ANQGSEA. With 4 bases removed from V and 4 bases from J, the gap between germline ends came to 15 bases. The CDR3 loop spans 14 amino acids. As DNA, the CDR3 is TGCAGCGTTGGGGTTACCTGGGGGGCAGATACGCAGTATTTT. Its protein product is CSVGVTWGADTQYF.

The chain joins TRBV27 to TRBJ2-7; 9 bases are a match to TRBD2. The germline gives CDR1 MNHEY, CDR2 SMNVEV (reference sequence). This CDR3 comprises 14 residues. V was clipped by 0 bases and J by 7 bases; unmatched bases: 4. The CDR3 loop reads CASSLSRLAGEQYF. The CDR3 DNA is TGTGCCAGCAGTTTATCTAGGCTAGCGGGGGAGCAGTACTTC.

The V and J genes are TRBV14 and TRBJ1-1, with D possibly TRBD1 on 5 matching bases. The CDR3 sequence is 16 residues long. The germline V gene encodes CDR1 SGHDN and CDR2 FVKESK. V lost 4 bases and J lost 0, with 15 bases in between. The CDR3 nucleotides are TGTGCCAGCAGCCCTCCGCGGGGACGGTTGAACACTGAAGCTTTCTTT. This translates into CASSPPRGRLNTEAFF.

V is TRBV4-3 and J is TRBJ2-7; 9 bases align to TRBD1. J gave up 7 bases and V 4 bases, and 14 bases lay outside the gene matches. The V gene's germline CDR1 is LGHNA and CDR2 YSLEER. The CDR3 is 16 amino acids. DNA of the CDR3: TGCGCCAGCAGCCGAGGGACAGGGAACGTCCCGGGGGAGCAGTACTTC. Translated: CASSRGTGNVPGEQYF.